This record covers a single T cell receptor (beta chain). Its target antigen remains unknown. No base qualities exist here, and no much larger clone lies one base off it. The CDR3 numbers 14 residues from cysteine through phenylalanine. Here the CDR3 DNA is all that survives: 42 bases in frame from base 1. For CDR1 and CDR2, the germline V gene lists SGHDT and YYEEEE. V is reduced by 5 bases and J by 4 bases, leaving a spacing of 16 bases between them. These data come from a study of lymphopenia after photon versus proton radiotherapy (dated by TCRdb to the late 2010s). About the full investigation: The immunological effects of photon versus proton radiation therapy were compared in patients with gastrointestinal tumors who developed high-grade lymphopenia. The cohort comprised 15 to 20 patients with gastrointestinal tumors who received either photon or proton therapy and then developed lymphopenia. The goal of the study was to characterize the differences between the two radiation modalities in how they affect the immune system.

The protocol used for the library was the immunoSEQ multiplex PCR assay. Alongside multiparametric flow cytometry, deep sequencing of rearranged TCR beta loci was used to profile the T cell repertoires. Entries here come from immuneACCESS through TCRdb and include only in-frame sequences with V and J called. Some clones fail to appear in such tables; in the studies checked, an unresolved V gene covers under half of the shortfall, and the cause of the remainder is unknown. Recorded for this sample are 150,000 to 200,000 clones; approximately 86% of them occurred a single time. The ten largest clones take up roughly 4.7% of the sample. The full study reports these points: After the lymphocyte count nadir, repertoires from photon-treated patients showed oligoclonal expansion, particularly of CD8+ Temra cells, and this expansion drove the decline in diversity. The survival association was assessed only in patients who died, and the authors presented better survival with proton therapy as a possibility rather than a demonstrated result. Across the cohort, a larger post-nadir drop in TCR diversity was inversely correlated with overall survival time among patients who died. During treatment, patients who received proton therapy stayed relatively stable, whereas patients who received photon therapy lost naive T cells and TCR diversity and gained effector/memory populations.

The chain uses TRBV5-6 and TRBJ2-7, with the D gene not confidently named. The source material was peripheral blood, sampled from a patient treated with photon-based radiotherapy. The receptor's source is a man in his fifties with gastric cancer. The CDR3 region reads CASRRLADTYEQYF. Here is the DNA: TGTGCCAGCAGAAGACTGGCAGATACGTACGAGCAGTACTTC.